The 6 T cell receptor beta chains below come from one sample, sequenced in a study of blood T cell repertoires in COVID-19. Produced via immunoSEQ multiplex PCR; TCRdb's table is partial and in-frame only. The table shows roughly 250,000 clones, with around 86% occurring only once. Material for sequencing was PBMCs or T cells enriched from blood (not recorded which). These TCRs come from a woman in her forties with acute COVID-19.

The chain recombines TRBV5-1 with TRBJ1-1; no reliable D call. Germline lookup yields CDR1 SGHRS and CDR2 YFSETQ. V was shortened by 2 bases and J by 0 bases, with 11 bases between the two germline ends. This CDR3 is built from 15 residues. The CDR3 DNA follows: TGCGCCAGCAGCTTCCGTCCGAGCATGAACACTGAAGCTTTCTTT. Translation gives CASSFRPSMNTEAFF.

The genes are TRBV4-1 and TRBJ1-5; D ambiguous. The CDR3 covers 15 residues. In germline, CDR1 is MGHRA, CDR2 YSYEKL. The V gene lost 4 bases and the J gene lost 11 bases, with 21 bases spanning the gap. In DNA form, the CDR3 reads TGCGCCAGCAGCCCCGACTCACCCCCCAGTACGTCCCAGCATTTT. This gives the protein CASSPDSPPSTSQHF.

This clone was picked up one time. The rearrangement uses TRBV14 and TRBJ1-1; D is possibly TRBD1 (6 bases). The CDR3 is 13 residues long. The germline CDR1 and CDR2 sequences are SGHDN and FVKESK. Between the trimmed V and J ends, which lost 4 bases and 0 bases, there was a span of 6 bases. CDR3 in DNA: TGTGCCAGCAGCCCAGGGGTGAACACTGAAGCTTTCTTT. Protein product: CASSPGVNTEAFF.

This chain connects TRBV19 to TRBJ2-7; the D is unclear. CDR1 LNHDA and CDR2 SQIVND come from the germline V gene (reference sequence). The CDR3 runs to 14 residues. The V and J ends lost 5 bases and 0 bases respectively, with 11 bases between them. In DNA form, the CDR3 reads TGTGCCAGTAGTTTTTCAGGCCTCTCCTACGAGCAGTACTTC. Translated: CASSFSGLSYEQYF.

This rearrangement joins TRBV19 to TRBJ1-1; D remains ambiguous. CDR3 size: 13 residues. V lost 1 base to trimming and J lost 7 bases, with 10 bases between them. Germline V lookup: CDR1 LNHDA, CDR2 SQIVND (reference sequence). The CDR3 region has the DNA TGTGCCAGTAGTATAGGAACAGCCCTTGAAGCTTTCTTT. It translates to CASSIGTALEAFF. The entire variable domain, with the rest obtained from reference TRBV19 and TRBJ1-1, is as follows: DGGITQSPKYLFRKEGQNVTLSCEQNLNHDAMYWYRQDPGQGLRLIYYSQIVNDFQKGDIAEGYSVSREKKESFPLTVTSAQKNPTAFYLCASSIGTALEAFFGQGTRLTVV.

The chain uses TRBV4-1 and TRBJ2-7, with a possible D match to TRBD1 (6 bases). The germline V gene encodes CDR1 MGHRA and CDR2 YSYEKL. Trimming left V 8 bases short and J 6 bases short, with 20 bases between. The CDR3 contains 14 residues. The CDR3 loop is CASGRAGALTEQYF. As DNA, the CDR3 is TGCGCCAGCGGCCGGGCAGGGGCCCTCACCGAGCAGTACTTC.